The present entry profiles one T cell receptor beta chain with its context. This sample stems from a study of blood T cell repertoires in COVID-19. Overall study context: COVID-19 samples collected from the United States, Italy and Spain covered acute and convalescent phases. The cDNA or gDNA used as material had been derived from T cells, B-cell-depleted T cells, or PBMCs.

Authors' data handling: Amplification of reference gene primers provided the estimated nucleated cell counts. Data came from immunoSEQ multiplex PCR; TCRdb stores just in-frame clones and leaves some out. V and J calls and clone size follow that table, whereas D and trimming were derived from the DNA. The data contain about 110,000 clones, 76% of them singletons. Germline V CDR1 and CDR2: ENHRY, SYGVKD. The CDR3 is 14 amino acids. V shed 3 bases, J shed 5 bases, and the junction held 4 bases outside the gene matches. This receptor was obtained from a woman older than 75 with acute or convalescent COVID-19. The sequencing sample was made of peripheral blood. V and J are TRBV10-3 and TRBJ1-2; TRBD1 agrees at 9 bases. The CDR3 is CAISEGTGRYGYTF. The CDR3, as DNA: TGTGCCATCAGTGAAGGGACAGGGAGGTATGGCTACACCTTC.